The TCR beta chain described here comes from a study of T cell repertoires in cytomegalovirus infection. Across the study: Both a matching HLA type and CMV infection were indicated by public TCR beta signatures.

This clonotype was detected a few times. Its antigen is unidentified. This CDR3 comprises 20 residues. Per the germline V gene, CDR1 is SGHVS and CDR2 is FNYEAQ. Trimming cost V 5 bases and J 2 bases; bases outside gene matches: 17. Study-wide results and caveats: Cumulative public TCR beta family frequency identified carriers of CMV plus the relevant HLA. The ex vivo response was dominated by HLA-C-restricted CMV-specific TCR beta clonotypes.

Each CDR3 protein gets one entry after TCRdb re-called the reads with MiXCR. The sample contains 650,000 to 850,000 distinct CDR3 sequences, 25% to 35% of which appear only once. This chain connects TRBV7-6 to TRBJ2-3; 12 bases are a match to TRBD2. The sample in question was cultured CD8+ T cells from PBMCs, obtained from culture after CMV antigen stimulation. The sequence was obtained from a human donor in good health (CMV status not recorded). Some clones in this sample may be carry-over from other donors' samples. The CDR3: CASSPRSPLAGGLSTDTQYF. In nucleotides, the CDR3 is TGTGCCAGCAGCCCCCGGAGCCCGCTAGCGGGGGGGCTTTCCACAGATACGCAGTATTTT.